This T cell receptor (beta chain) was found in a study of T cell repertoires in cytomegalovirus infection. On the study more broadly: Both CMV infection and a matching HLA type were indicated by public TCR beta signatures.

From the reads, TCRdb called clonotypes with MiXCR, one entry per CDR3 protein. The profile covers some 600,000 distinct CDR3 sequences, with 20% to 25% appearing a single time and approximately 8.2% taken by the ten largest. The trim removed 5 bases at V and 6 bases at J, leaving 5 bases unmatched. In germline, CDR1 is LNHNV, CDR2 YYDKDF (reference sequence). The length of the CDR3 is 15 residues. This clonotype has more than one count but fewer than ten. The sample was CD8+ T cells from PBMCs. This chain links TRBV15 with TRBJ1-6; 9 positions agree with TRBD1. This sequence originates from a human donor in good health (CMV status not recorded). Some clones in this sample may be carry-over from other donors' samples. CDR3 region: CATSLDRGFNSPLHF. The CDR3 nucleotides are TGTGCCACCAGCTTAGACAGGGGGTTTAATTCACCCCTCCACTTT.